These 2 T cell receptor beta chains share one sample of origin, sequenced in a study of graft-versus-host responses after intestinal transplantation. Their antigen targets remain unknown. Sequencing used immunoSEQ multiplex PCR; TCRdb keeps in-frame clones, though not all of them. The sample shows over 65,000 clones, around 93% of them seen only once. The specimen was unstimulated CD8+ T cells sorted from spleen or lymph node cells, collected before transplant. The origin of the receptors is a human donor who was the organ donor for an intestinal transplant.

The DNA for the CDR3 is TGTGCCTGGAGTGTATATGGAGGCACTGAAGCTTTCTTT. It translates to CAWSVYGGTEAFF. The gene calls are TRBV30 and TRBJ1-1, with D unclear. The V end was cut by 0 bases, the J end by 4 bases, with 9 bases between. The germline V gene encodes CDR1 GTSNPN and CDR2 SVGIG (reference sequence). The CDR3 length is 13 residues.

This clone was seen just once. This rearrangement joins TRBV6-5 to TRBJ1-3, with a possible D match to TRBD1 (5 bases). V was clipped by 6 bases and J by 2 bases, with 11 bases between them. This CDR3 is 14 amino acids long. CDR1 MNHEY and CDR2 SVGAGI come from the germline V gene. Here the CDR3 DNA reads TGTGCCAGCAGCTACGGGGCGGCTGGAAACACCATATATTTT. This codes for CASSYGAAGNTIYF.